This is a list of T cell receptor beta chains from one sample in a study of T cells after yellow fever vaccination. TCRdb called the 5' RACE reads again in MiXCR, with one record for every CDR3 protein. The table has about 150,000 distinct CDR3 sequences, roughly 6.2% seen once. The specimen comprised CD4+ T cells sorted from PBMCs, sampled on the day of the first yellow fever vaccination. These receptors were collected from a man aged 18-30 years who received the YFV17D yellow fever vaccine. CDR3s leave out the opening cysteine and the closing phenylalanine or tryptophan. The order of the fields is V gene, clone size, D gene, J gene, CDR3 protein. D genes are given only for firm matches. Rows give clone size only sometimes, using once, few, many, or a class for an expanded clone.

V: TRBV4-2; size: NA; D: NA; J: TRBJ1-4; CDR3: ASSQERGRNEKLF
V: TRBV28; size: many; D: TRBD1; J: TRBJ2-5; CDR3: ASSVPGQQETQY
V: TRBV5-1; size: many; D: TRBD1; J: TRBJ2-2; CDR3: ASSPGTGSTGELF
V: TRBV4-3; size: NA; D: NA; J: TRBJ1-4; CDR3: ASSQDWSRGGEKLF
V: TRBV20-1; size: few; D: TRBD2; J: TRBJ2-1; CDR3: SASNPGLAGSYEQF
V: TRBV7-6; size: many; D: NA; J: TRBJ1-3; CDR3: ASSLNSGNTIY
V: TRBV5-1; size: NA; D: NA; J: TRBJ1-1; CDR3: ASSVRQSGGNTEAF
V: TRBV7-3; size: few; D: NA; J: TRBJ1-1; CDR3: ASSSHPGVDTEAF
V: TRBV28; size: NA; D: NA; J: TRBJ1-6; CDR3: ARGTGLQSSYNSPLH
V: TRBV5-1; size: few; D: NA; J: TRBJ2-7; CDR3: ASSLAGPQDEQY
V: TRBV6-5; size: many; D: TRBD1; J: TRBJ1-2; CDR3: ASSYKRDRQANYGYT
V: TRBV11-1; size: many; D: TRBD2; J: TRBJ2-1; CDR3: ASSLDMGGGYNEQF
V: TRBV28; size: NA; D: NA; J: TRBJ1-5; CDR3: ASSVVGILYSNQPQH
V: TRBV6-6; size: NA; D: NA; J: TRBJ2-7; CDR3: ASSYSRGYEQY
V: TRBV5-1; size: few; D: NA; J: TRBJ1-2; CDR3: ASSFDRNYGYT
V: TRBV5-1; size: many; D: TRBD1; J: TRBJ1-2; CDR3: ASSWDSLNYGYT
V: TRBV7-2; size: few; D: NA; J: TRBJ2-2; CDR3: ASSLLGSTGELF
V: TRBV5-4; size: few; D: NA; J: TRBJ1-4; CDR3: ASSLDGRGNEKLF
V: TRBV7-2; size: NA; D: NA; J: TRBJ1-2; CDR3: ASSLAGGTNYGYT
V: TRBV20-1; size: many; D: TRBD2; J: TRBJ2-1; CDR3: SARDSGGASF
V: TRBV20-1; size: many; D: NA; J: TRBJ2-5; CDR3: SASATWKTQY
V: TRBV20-1; size: many; D: TRBD1; J: TRBJ2-3; CDR3: SAGDSSSTDTQY